These 8 T cell receptor beta chains came from one sample sequenced in a study of OX40 agonist ivuxolimab in advanced cancers. This table comes from immunoSEQ multiplex PCR, and its TCRdb copy is limited to in-frame clones, with some not included. The sample lists roughly 69,000 clones; about 90% were seen once. Sequences were derived from CD4+ or CD8+ T cells sorted from blood, sampled in a trial of the OX40 agonist ivuxolimab. The receptors were sampled from an adult with an advanced solid tumor such as melanoma, head and neck, liver or kidney cancer.

The rearrangement joins TRBV9 to TRBJ1-2, with TRBD1 identical over 8 bases. The germline CDR1 and CDR2 sequences are SGDLS and YYNGEE. V dropped 3 bases and J dropped 8; count of bases not matched to a gene: 18. The CDR3 spans 17 residues. CDR3 coding DNA: TGTGCCAGCAGCGAGGCCCTCACCGACAGGGGAAGGTACGGCTACACCTTC. Translation gives CASSEALTDRGRYGYTF.

This rearrangement joins TRBV5-1 to TRBJ1-3; perhaps TRBD1 as D (6 bases). The ends were cut back, 2 bases at V and 1 base at J, with 13 bases in the middle. Germline CDR1 SGHRS, CDR2 YFSETQ. The CDR3 is 16 amino acids. CDR3 DNA: TGCGCCAGCAGCTTAGGACAGCTCTTATCTGGAAACACCATATATTTT. As protein: CASSLGQLLSGNTIYF. The full variable domain, its missing parts supplied by reference TRBV5-1 and TRBJ1-3, is KAGVTQTPRYLIKTRGQQVTLSCSPISGHRSVSWYQQTPGQGLQFLFEYFSETQRNKGNFPGRFSGRQFSNSRSEMNVSTLELGDSALYLCASSLGQLLSGNTIYFGEGSWLTVV.

The chain carries TRBV6-6 and TRBJ1-2; tentatively, D is TRBD1 (5 bases). V lost 4 bases to trimming and J lost 4 bases, with 10 bases between them. Germline lookup yields CDR1 MNHNY and CDR2 SVGAGI (reference sequence). The CDR3 runs 13 residues. The CDR3 region has the DNA TGTGCCAGCAGTTGGGGACTGGCCTATGGCTACACCTTC. The encoded protein is CASSWGLAYGYTF.

This chain uses TRBV30 with TRBJ2-3; D is uncertain. This CDR3 region has 14 residues. The V and J ends lost 3 bases and 2 bases respectively, with 12 bases between them. Germline V gives CDR1 GTSNPN, CDR2 SVGIG (reference sequence). CDR3 in amino acids: CAWSGPTPTDTQYF. DNA of the CDR3: TGTGCCTGGAGCGGGCCGACTCCCACAGATACGCAGTATTTT.

The chain employs TRBV5-4 and TRBJ2-3; D is tentatively TRBD1 or TRBD2 (6 bases each). The CDR3 has 16 amino acids. V was shortened by 5 bases and J by 0 bases, with 16 bases between the two germline ends. CDR1 SGHNT and CDR2 YYREEE come from the germline V gene (reference sequence). The CDR3 DNA is TGTGCCAGCAGGGGGGCTCGCGGGACTAGCACAGATACGCAGTATTTT. Protein: CASRGARGTSTDTQYF.

The rearrangement links TRBV20-1 to TRBJ1-2; D might be TRBD1 (5 bases). V lost 5 bases to trimming and J lost 7 bases, with 8 bases between them. CDR1 is DFQATT and CDR2 is SNEGSKA in the germline V gene (reference sequence). The length of the CDR3 is 10 residues. The CDR3 reads CSAWGGGYTF. Written as DNA, the CDR3 is TGCAGTGCTTGGGGGGGTGGCTACACCTTC.

The V and J genes are TRBV19 and TRBJ1-2; 8 bases are shared with TRBD1. This CDR3 has 16 amino acids. Germline-derived CDR1 and CDR2 are LNHDA and SQIVND (reference sequence). With 3 bases clipped from V and 6 bases from J, the junction kept 12 bases outside the gene matches. CDR3 in DNA: TGTGCCAGTAGTATGGGGTCAGGGGGCGGATTTGATGGCTACACCTTC. Amino acid sequence: CASSMGSGGGFDGYTF.

V is TRBV19 and J is TRBJ2-7, with D possibly called TRBD1 or TRBD2 (6 bases each). V dropped 2 bases and J dropped 2 bases, with 10 bases sitting between them. CDR3 size: 14 residues. Germline V lookup: CDR1 LNHDA, CDR2 SQIVND (reference sequence). CDR3 region: CASSIPGATYEQYF. The CDR3 DNA follows: TGTGCCAGTAGTATACCGGGGGCGACCTACGAGCAGTACTTC. Full variable domain (missing parts from reference TRBV19 and TRBJ2-7): DGGITQSPKYLFRKEGQNVTLSCEQNLNHDAMYWYRQDPGQGLRLIYYSQIVNDFQKGDIAEGYSVSREKKESFPLTVTSAQKNPTAFYLCASSIPGATYEQYFGPGTRLTVT.